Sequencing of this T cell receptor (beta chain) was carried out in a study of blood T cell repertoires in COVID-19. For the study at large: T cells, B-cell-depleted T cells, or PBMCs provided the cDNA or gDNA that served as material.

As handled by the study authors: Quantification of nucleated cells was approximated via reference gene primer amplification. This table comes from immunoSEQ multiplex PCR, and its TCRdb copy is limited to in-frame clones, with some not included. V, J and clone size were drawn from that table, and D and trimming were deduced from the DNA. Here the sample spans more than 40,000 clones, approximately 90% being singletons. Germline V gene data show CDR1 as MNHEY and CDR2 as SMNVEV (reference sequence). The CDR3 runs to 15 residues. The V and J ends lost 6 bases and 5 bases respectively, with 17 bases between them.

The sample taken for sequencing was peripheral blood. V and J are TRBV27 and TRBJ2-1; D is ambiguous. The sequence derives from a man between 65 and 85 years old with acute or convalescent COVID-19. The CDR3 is CASSPNSFPDNEQFF. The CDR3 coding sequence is TGTGCCAGCAGCCCAAACTCCTTCCCCGACAATGAGCAGTTCTTC.